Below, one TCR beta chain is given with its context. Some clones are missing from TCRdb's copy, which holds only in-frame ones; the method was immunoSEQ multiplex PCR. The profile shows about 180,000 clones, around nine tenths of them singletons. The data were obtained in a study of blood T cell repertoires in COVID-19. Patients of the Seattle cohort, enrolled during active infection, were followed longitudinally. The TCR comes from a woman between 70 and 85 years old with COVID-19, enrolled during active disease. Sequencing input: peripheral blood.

CDR3 nucleotide sequence: TGTGCCAGCAGCTTGTACGAGAATCAGCCCCAGCATTTT. Amino acid sequence: CASSLYENQPQHF. This chain links TRBV7-6 with TRBJ1-5; D is uncertain. The germline gives CDR1 SGHVS, CDR2 FNYEAQ. V lost 3 bases to trimming and J lost 4 bases, with 7 bases between them. CDR3 length: 13 amino acids.